One and the same sample provided the 9 T cell receptor beta chains below, sequenced in a study of PD-1 blockade in classical Hodgkin lymphoma. Documented time point: cycle 4 day 1 (C4D1), after less than seven weeks of nivolumab. No patient escaped relapse after autologous stem cell transplantation, and brentuximab vedotin exposure varied. The method was immunoSEQ multiplex PCR; TCRdb's version includes in-frame clones alone and lacks a portion of them. Of tens of thousands of clones in the sample, around 90% were seen once. This sample comprised peripheral blood mononuclear cells (PBMCs), obtained before the fourth cycle of nivolumab. All receptors come from a human donor with classical Hodgkin lymphoma.

The gene calls are TRBV4-1 and TRBJ2-1; D may match TRBD1 or TRBD2 (5 bases each). Trimming took 3 bases from V and 9 from J, leaving 18 bases between them. Germline lookup yields CDR1 MGHRA and CDR2 YSYEKL. The CDR3 is 15 amino acids. The CDR3 loop is CASSHPGTSDLEQFF. CDR3 in DNA: TGCGCCAGCAGCCACCCCGGGACCAGTGATCTTGAGCAGTTCTTC.

V and J are TRBV19 and TRBJ1-1; D possibly corresponds to TRBD1 (6 bases). V was clipped by 0 bases and J by 3 bases, with 11 bases between them. Germline CDR1 reads LNHDA; CDR2 reads SQIVND (reference sequence). This CDR3 has 15 amino acids. The CDR3 sequence: CASSIERGRDTEAFF. The DNA for the CDR3 is TGTGCCAGTAGTATAGAGCGGGGGCGGGACACTGAAGCTTTCTTT.

The chain has TRBV28 and TRBJ1-5; D not resolved. V lost 3 bases and J 0 bases, leaving 9 bases between the germline ends. Germline CDR1 and CDR2: MDHEN and SYDVKM. The CDR3 spans 15 residues. CDR3 sequence: CASSFSPYSNQPQHF. Here the CDR3 DNA reads TGTGCCAGCAGTTTTTCCCCCTATAGCAATCAGCCCCAGCATTTT.

The chain joins TRBV5-1 to TRBJ2-1; D might be TRBD1 (6 bases). The CDR3 spans 14 residues. In germline, CDR1 is SGHRS, CDR2 YFSETQ. Trimming shortened V by 4 bases and J by 3 bases, and 11 bases separated the two germline ends. The CDR3 sequence: CASSPDSLYNEQFF. CDR3 DNA: TGCGCCAGCAGCCCGGACAGCCTCTACAATGAGCAGTTCTTC.

The genes are TRBV11-3 and TRBJ1-3, with no clear D. Per the germline V gene, CDR1 is SGHNT and CDR2 is YENEEA. The V end was cut by 0 bases, the J end by 0 bases, with 6 bases between. The CDR3 sequence is 15 residues long. This chain's CDR3 is CASSLDLFSGNTIYF. The CDR3 nucleotides are TGTGCCAGCAGCTTAGATTTGTTCTCTGGAAACACCATATATTTT.

In DNA form, the CDR3 reads TGTGCCAGCAGCTTGGGCATCCTCAGGGGCGGCTACACCTTC. This codes for CASSLGILRGGYTF. The rearrangement uses TRBV5-6 and TRBJ1-2; possible D gene TRBD1, 6 bases. The germline V and J ends were trimmed by 0 bases and 8 bases, with 14 bases remaining between them. The CDR3 contains 14 residues. The germline CDR1 and CDR2 sequences are SGHDT and YYEEEE.

The chain recombines TRBV9 with TRBJ2-4, with 8 bases identical to TRBD1. The CDR3 length is 17 residues. Germline lookup yields CDR1 SGDLS and CDR2 YYNGEE. Trimming removed 0 bases from V and 3 bases from J; junction bases left unmatched: 8. CDR3 in amino acids: CASSVDGQGNDKNIQYF. Here the CDR3 DNA reads TGTGCCAGCAGCGTAGATGGACAGGGTAACGACAAAAACATTCAGTACTTC.

The chain combines TRBV4-2 with TRBJ2-7; D remains ambiguous. The germline gives CDR1 LGHNA, CDR2 YNFKEQ. The germline V and J ends were trimmed by 0 bases and 3 bases, with 6 bases remaining between them. The CDR3 has 13 residues. Written as DNA, the CDR3 is TGTGCCAGCAGCCAAGAGGACCGCTACGAGCAGTACTTC. This sequence encodes CASSQEDRYEQYF.

This sequence joins TRBV28 and TRBJ2-3; D unclear. Germline V CDR1 and CDR2: MDHEN, SYDVKM. This CDR3 spans 14 amino acids. V was pared by 5 bases and J by 3 bases, with 12 bases between. CDR3 in amino acids: CASSTFLGTDTQYF. CDR3 bases: TGTGCCAGCAGTACCTTCTTAGGGACAGATACGCAGTATTTT.